A single sample is the source of the 5 T cell receptor beta chains below, sequenced in a study of CD8+CD57+ T cells in acquired aplastic anemia (dated by TCRdb to 2016 to 2019). The sequencer was an Illumina HiSeq 2000. Genomic DNA served as template for TCR beta VDJ combination and CDR3 sequence profiling. The raw public reads went through TCRdb reprocessing: fastp at Q25, MiXCR clone calling, in-frame beta chains kept. Each CDR3 protein gets just one entry, which takes the most common genes and DNA from the rows behind it. The sample table lists approximately 380,000 distinct CDR3 sequences, 65% to 80% of them with a count of one. The ten top clones hold 3.5% to 4.5% of the sample. Specimen: sorted CD4+, CD8+, or CD8+CD57+ T cells (not recorded which) from PBMCs. The receptors stem from a human donor in good health, serving as a control.

This clonotype has ten or more counts. The V gene is TRBV20-1, the J gene TRBJ1-2; TRBD1 might be the D (5 bases). The ends were cut back, 6 bases at V and 1 base at J, with 12 bases in the middle. CDR3 length equals 13 residues. Germline-derived CDR1 and CDR2 are DFQATT and SNEGSKA (reference sequence). The CDR3 region has the DNA TGCAGTGCCCAGGACACCAATAACTATGGCTACACCTTC. It encodes CSAQDTNNYGYTF.

This clonotype was detected only a few times. The chain joins TRBV29-1 to TRBJ1-1; D is uncertain. The CDR3 runs to 11 residues. Between the trimmed V and J ends, which lost 3 bases and 4 bases, there was a span of 6 bases. Germline CDR1 and CDR2: SQVTM and ANQGSEA. CDR3 region: CSVEGSTEAFF. The CDR3 bases are TGCAGCGTTGAGGGGAGCACTGAAGCTTTCTTT.

The V call is TRBV11-2, the J call TRBJ2-5, with a weak D call TRBD2 (5 bases). Trimming pared 6 bases from V and 5 bases from J, leaving 19 bases between. Per the germline V gene, CDR1 is SGHAT and CDR2 is FQNNGV. CDR3 size: 15 residues. The CDR3, as DNA: TGTGCCAGCAGGCAATCGGGGAGACCCGTCGAGACCCAGTACTTC. Translating gives CASRQSGRPVETQYF.

On this clonotype: Relative to the germline gene, one junction end is altered; a read error may explain this. The chain employs TRBV5-1 and TRBJ2-3; D is perhaps TRBD1 or TRBD2 (5 bases each). CDR1 is SGHRS and CDR2 is YFSETQ in the germline V gene. CDR3 length: 14 residues. The CDR3, as DNA: TGTGCCAGCAGCAAGCGGTCGGGGCCAGGTACGCAGTATTTT. This translates into CASSKRSGPGTQYF.

This clonotype has at least ten counts. The V call is TRBV7-2, the J call TRBJ1-6; no clear D. Germline V gives CDR1 SGHTA, CDR2 FQGNSA. Trimming cost V 2 bases and J 7 bases, with 12 bases left between them. This CDR3 is 15 amino acids long. The CDR3 coding sequence is TGTGCCAGCAGCTTATCGGGTATACAAAATTCACCCCTCCACTTT. It specifies CASSLSGIQNSPLHF.